The 21 T cell receptor beta chains listed next were all sequenced from one sample in a study of blood T cell repertoires in COVID-19. The method was immunoSEQ multiplex PCR; TCRdb's version includes in-frame clones alone and lacks a portion of them. The table shows approximately 50,000 clones, with roughly 86% occurring only once. The sequenced material came from peripheral blood. These receptor sequences come from a human donor in a cohort sampled during active COVID-19.

The chain couples TRBV11-2 to TRBJ1-1, with D unresolved. Trimming took 10 bases from V and 1 from J, leaving 13 bases between them. The CDR3 contains 13 residues. The germline CDR1 and CDR2 sequences are SGHAT and FQNNGV. The CDR3 protein is CATAGSRNTEAFF. CDR3 sequence (DNA): TGTGCCACCGCGGGGAGCCGGAACACTGAAGCTTTCTTT. Based on the CDR3 plus reference TRBV11-2 and TRBJ1-1, the full variable domain is EAGVAQSPRYKIIEKRQSVAFWCNPISGHATLYWYQQILGQGPKLLIQFQNNGVVDDSQLPKDRFSAERLKGVDSTLKIQPAKLEDSAVYLCATAGSRNTEAFFGQGTRLTVV.

The chain employs TRBV13 and TRBJ2-1; TRBD2 agrees at 11 bases. CDR1 PRHDT and CDR2 FYEKMQ come from the germline V gene (reference sequence). This CDR3 has 16 residues. V trimming: 4 bases; J trimming: 8 bases; junction bases outside the gene matches: 10. The CDR3 sequence is CASSYPTSGIPHEQFF. Written as DNA, the CDR3 is TGTGCCAGCAGCTACCCGACTAGCGGGATCCCCCATGAGCAGTTCTTC.

Regarding this clone: Germline is not matched at one junction end, which may reflect a read error. The rearrangement links TRBV3-1 (or the pseudogene TRBV3-2) to TRBJ2-5; weak D call: TRBD2 (6 bases). Looked up from germline, CDR1 is LGHDT and CDR2 is YNNKEL (reference sequence). This CDR3 spans 12 amino acids. CDR3 nucleotide sequence: TGTGCCAGCAGCCAAGTAGGGGACTCCCCCAACTTC. Its protein product is CASSQVGDSPNF.

V is TRBV21-1 and J is TRBJ1-2. TRBV21-1 is listed as a pseudogene. This CDR3 is built from 19 residues. CDR3 coding DNA: TGTGCCAGCAGCAATCATGGTGAAGCGGGATCAGAAGCTAACTATGGCTACACCTTC. Translating gives CASSNHGEAGSEANYGYTF.

The CDR3 sequence is CASSDAGLADNNEQFF. The CDR3 region has the DNA TGTGCCAGCAGTGACGCTGGACTAGCAGATAACAATGAGCAGTTCTTC. The chain is built from TRBV6-1 and TRBJ2-1; the match to TRBD2 covers 8 bases. Unmatched junction bases numbered 9, after V lost 3 bases and J lost 5 bases. Germline CDR1 and CDR2: MNHNS and SASEGT. The CDR3 covers 16 residues.

This chain uses TRBV18 with TRBJ2-7; D not certain. Looked up from germline, CDR1 is KGHSH and CDR2 is LQKENI. Trimming cost V 3 bases and J 2 bases, with 8 bases left between them. The CDR3 is 13 residues long. The CDR3 loop reads CASSPQDTYEQYF. CDR3 coding DNA: TGTGCCAGCTCACCCCAGGATACCTACGAGCAGTACTTC.

The count of this clone is one. This rearrangement joins TRBV7-2 to TRBJ2-1; TRBD2 agrees at 11 bases. The germline V gene has CDR1 SGHTA and CDR2 FQGNSA. The V gene end was trimmed by 2 bases and the J gene end by 2 bases; junction bases not matched to a gene: 2. The CDR3 totals 16 residues. CDR3 nucleotides: TGTGCCAGCAGCTTATCTAGCGGGGGGACCTACAATGAGCAGTTCTTC. It codes for CASSLSSGGTYNEQFF.

This clone was observed a few times. This rearrangement joins TRBV6-5 to TRBJ2-1; 10 nucleotides match TRBD2. J was trimmed by 9 bases and V by 0 bases; bases with no gene match: 5. The CDR3 is made up of 15 amino acids. From germline, CDR1 is MNHEY and CDR2 SVGAGI. Here the CDR3 DNA reads TGTGCCAGCAGTTACTCGCTAGCGGGAGTAGGTGAGCAGTTCTTC. Translating it yields CASSYSLAGVGEQFF.

The rearrangement uses TRBV19 and TRBJ2-3, with 9 bases identical to TRBD1. CDR3 length: 15 amino acids. Germline V gives CDR1 LNHDA, CDR2 SQIVND (reference sequence). The V and J ends lost 6 bases and 2 bases, in that order; junction bases with no gene match: 6. CDR3 DNA: TGTGCCAGTAGACGGGGACAGGGACTCACAGATACGCAGTATTTT. It yields the protein CASRRGQGLTDTQYF.

This clone came up once. The chain employs TRBV5-1 and TRBJ1-6, with 7 bases aligning to TRBD1. The V and J ends lost 5 bases and 6 bases, in that order; junction bases with no gene match: 8. The CDR3 runs 15 residues. In germline, CDR1 is SGHRS, CDR2 YFSETQ. The CDR3, as DNA: TGCGCCAGCAGTTCCGACAGGGTTTTTAATTCACCCCTCCACTTT. This gives the protein CASSSDRVFNSPLHF.

The genes are TRBV7-2 and TRBJ2-3, with TRBD2 identical over 12 bases. J gave up 5 bases and V 4 bases, and 7 bases lay outside the gene matches. CDR3 length equals 16 residues. Germline V gives CDR1 SGHTA, CDR2 FQGNSA. The CDR3 reads CASSYRLAGVGDTQYF. The CDR3 coding sequence is TGTGCCAGCAGCTACCGACTAGCGGGAGTCGGAGATACGCAGTATTTT.

J is TRBJ2-7 and V is TRBV19; 8 nucleotides line up with TRBD2. The V gene's germline CDR1 is LNHDA and CDR2 SQIVND (reference sequence). This CDR3 is 15 amino acids long. After removal of 6 bases from V and 6 bases from J, the junction contained 13 bases not matched to a gene. CDR3 nucleotide sequence: TGTGCCAGTAGAGAAAAGGGGAGCGGGAGTAGCGAGCAGTACTTC. It translates to CASREKGSGSSEQYF.

This rearrangement joins TRBV21-1 to TRBJ2-7; TRBD1, as called in the table, went unchecked against the DNA. TRBV21-1 is a pseudogene locus. The CDR3 extends over 16 amino acids. CDR3 nucleotides: TGTGCCAGCAGCAAATCTCGGACAGGGAGGTCCTACGAGCAGTACTTC. Translation: CASSKSRTGRSYEQYF.

The rearrangement uses TRBV25-1 and TRBJ2-7; TRBD2 matches at 7 bases. The germline V gene has CDR1 MGHDK and CDR2 SYGVNS. V lost 4 bases to trimming and J lost 1 base; unmatched junction nucleotides: 4. The CDR3 is 14 residues long. The CDR3 is CASSGSGGSYEQYF. DNA of the CDR3: TGTGCCAGCAGTGGATCGGGGGGTTCCTACGAGCAGTACTTC.

V is TRBV7-9 and J is TRBJ1-4, with 12 bases that match TRBD1. Germline V gene sequence: CDR1 SEHNR, CDR2 FQNEAQ (reference sequence). The CDR3 extends over 14 amino acids. J gave up 8 bases and V 5 bases, and 3 bases lay outside the gene matches. The CDR3 nucleotides are TGTGCCAGCAGCAGTGGGACAGGGGGCGAAAAACTGTTTTTT. It yields the protein CASSSGTGGEKLFF.

CDR3 protein: CASGAVAGGFEQYF. The CDR3 DNA is TGTGCCAGCGGAGCTGTGGCAGGGGGGTTCGAGCAGTACTTC. V and J are TRBV7-2 and TRBJ2-7; perhaps TRBD1 as D (7 bases). This CDR3 spans 14 amino acids. Trimming took 8 bases from V and 6 from J, leaving 20 bases between them. The germline CDR1 and CDR2 sequences are SGHTA and FQGNSA.

The V call is TRBV29-1, the J call TRBJ1-1, with TRBD1 matching 8 bases. The germline CDR1 and CDR2 sequences are SQVTM and ANQGSEA. Unmatched junction bases numbered 9, after V lost 4 bases and J lost 5 bases. There are 14 residues in the CDR3. Written as DNA, the CDR3 is TGCAGCGTTGGTTCAGGGGGCTTAGGTACTGAAGCTTTCTTT. Translation: CSVGSGGLGTEAFF.

V is TRBV6-2 or TRBV6-3 and J is TRBJ1-2; a weak D match, TRBD1 (5 bases). V was cut by 2 bases and J by 4 bases, with 14 bases left in between. The germline V gene has CDR1 MNHEY and CDR2 SVGEGT. The CDR3 length is 15 residues. In DNA, the CDR3 is TGTGCCAGCAGTTACCCAGTAAGAACAGGCTATGGCTACACCTTC. Protein sequence: CASSYPVRTGYGYTF.

The gene calls are TRBV5-1 and TRBJ2-7; TRBD1 matches 7 bases. V was clipped by 0 bases and J by 7 bases; unmatched bases: 16. Germline assignment: CDR1 SGHRS and CDR2 YFSETQ. CDR3 size: 17 residues. The CDR3 region has the DNA TGCGCCAGCAGCTTGGTAAACTCGCGAAGGGGGCGAAGGGAGCAGTACTTC. Translation: CASSLVNSRRGRREQYF.

The count of this clone is one. The rearrangement joins TRBV27 to TRBJ1-2; possibly TRBD1 for D (6 bases). The CDR3 spans 15 residues. Deletions cut 1 base from V and 3 bases from J, with 12 bases between. Germline values: CDR1 MNHEY, CDR2 SMNVEV (reference sequence). As DNA, the CDR3 is TGTGCCAGCAGTTTATTCCCACAGGGCGACTATGGCTACACCTTC. Amino acids: CASSLFPQGDYGYTF.

The chain recombines TRBV5-8 with TRBJ2-1, with TRBD2 identical over 11 bases. The V segment lost 4 bases and the J segment 8 bases; nucleotides outside the gene matches: 14. Germline V gene lookup returns CDR1 SGHTS and CDR2 YDEGEE. The CDR3 runs 17 residues. CDR3 loop: CASSHVFTSGSMDEQFF. CDR3 sequence (DNA): TGTGCCAGCAGCCACGTGTTCACTAGCGGGAGTATGGATGAGCAGTTCTTC.